A selection of T cell receptor beta chains follows, all from one sample in a study of T-cell reconstitution after alpha-beta-depleted transplantation in children. Each CDR3 protein is one row after TCRdb ran MiXCR on the PCR reads. This table holds 110,000 or so distinct CDR3 sequences, approximately 6.4% found once. Sequencing was performed on PBMCs, mostly from graft donor cells, taken 360 days after TCRalphabeta/CD19-depleted stem cell transplant. The receptors stem from a male patient aged 2 to 9 who had a stem cell transplant for acute lymphoblastic leukemia, so the T cells may come from the graft donor. Each CDR3 is given with its conserved first and last residue. A D gene is named only where the DNA matches it firmly. Clone size is not always given. Where it is, it says once, few, many or a class for expanded clones.

v_gene	d_gene	abundance	j_gene	CDR3aa	CDR3nt
TRBV12-3/TRBV12-4	-	many	TRBJ1-1	CASRPVGGRSTEAFF	TGTGCCAGCAGGCCTGTCGGGGGGCGAAGCACTGAAGCTTTCTTT
TRBV6-5	TRBD2	-	TRBJ2-7	CASSSRLATHEQYF	TGTGCCAGCAGTTCTCGACTAGCCACCCACGAGCAGTACTTC
TRBV25-1	-	many	TRBJ2-7	CASSEYGVSYEQYF	TGTGCCAGCAGTGAATATGGGGTCAGCTACGAGCAGTACTTC
TRBV28	TRBD1	-	TRBJ1-5	CASWEEGAIYSNQPQHF	TGTGCCAGCTGGGAGGAGGGGGCGATTTATAGCAATCAGCCCCAGCATTTT
TRBV7-9	-	many	TRBJ2-7	CASSLATQGYEQYF	TGTGCCAGCAGCTTAGCCACCCAGGGCTACGAGCAGTACTTC
TRBV4-3	TRBD1	many	TRBJ2-7	CASSQDRTGVNEQYF	TGCGCCAGCAGCCAAGATAGGACAGGGGTCAACGAGCAGTACTTC
TRBV3-1	TRBD1	-	TRBJ1-2	CASSHRDRVYYGYTF	TGTGCCAGCAGCCACCGGGACAGGGTTTACTATGGCTACACCTTC
TRBV12-3/TRBV12-4	-	-	TRBJ2-6	CASSSLTTPKSGANVLTF	TGTGCCAGCAGTTCACTTACAACCCCTAAATCTGGGGCCAACGTCCTGACTTTC
TRBV5-1	TRBD2	many	TRBJ2-3	CASSYRAGVADTQYF	TGCGCCAGCAGCTACAGAGCGGGAGTAGCGGATACGCAGTATTTT
TRBV7-2	-	many	TRBJ1-2	CASSLVRRQGSYGYTF	TGTGCCAGCAGCTTAGTCCGCCGGCAGGGTAGCTATGGCTACACCTTC
TRBV20-1	TRBD1	many	TRBJ2-7	CSARDRQGLSYEQYF	TGCAGTGCTAGAGATCGACAGGGCCTCTCCTACGAGCAGTACTTC
TRBV4-3	-	medium-sized	TRBJ2-7	CASSQDLSGSREQYF	TGCGCCAGCAGCCAAGACTTGTCAGGGTCACGGGAGCAGTACTTC
TRBV7-3	TRBD2	few	TRBJ2-3	CASSPGTSDTDTQYF	TGTGCCAGCAGTCCCGGGACTAGCGACACAGATACGCAGTATTTT
TRBV11-2	-	many	TRBJ2-7	CASSLSRGYEQYF	TGTGCCAGCAGCTTGTCAAGGGGATACGAGCAGTACTTC
TRBV9	TRBD2	many	TRBJ2-1	CASSPDGTSDTEQFF	TGTGCCAGCAGCCCAGATGGGACTAGCGATACTGAGCAGTTCTTC
TRBV10-3	-	many	TRBJ2-7	CAISESPGTYYEQYF	TGTGCCATCAGTGAGTCGCCGGGAACTTACTACGAGCAGTACTTC
TRBV4-3	-	many	TRBJ2-3	CASSQGGGTADTQYF	TGCGCCAGCAGCCAAGGAGGGGGGACGGCAGATACGCAGTATTTT
TRBV6-2/TRBV6-3	-	-	TRBJ1-5	CASSRRTVNSNQPQHF	TGTGCCAGCAGTCGTCGGACGGTCAATAGCAATCAGCCCCAGCATTTT
TRBV5-1	-	few	TRBJ2-7	CASSLARQTYEQYF	TGCGCCAGCAGCTTGGCCCGACAGACCTACGAGCAGTACTTC
TRBV29-1	-	few	TRBJ1-5	CSAYTDSNQPQHF	TGCAGCGCTTACACGGATAGCAATCAGCCCCAGCATTTT
TRBV4-3	-	many	TRBJ2-7	CASSQEKGGGRYEQYF	TGCGCCAGCAGCCAAGAGAAAGGAGGAGGGCGGTACGAGCAGTACTTC
TRBV6-5	-	many	TRBJ1-4	CASTLTGTHGEKLFF	TGTGCCAGCACTTTGACCGGGACCCACGGTGAAAAACTGTTTTTT
TRBV28	-	-	TRBJ2-1	CASSHLAGEYNEQFF	TGTGCCAGCAGCCACCTAGCAGGAGAATACAATGAGCAGTTCTTC
TRBV3-1	-	few	TRBJ2-5	CASSQGAGWETQYF	TGTGCCAGCAGCCAAGGGGCAGGGTGGGAGACCCAGTACTTC
TRBV7-9	-	-	TRBJ2-3	CASSPPATDTQYF	TGTGCCAGCAGCCCTCCGGCCACAGATACGCAGTATTTT
TRBV11-2	-	few	TRBJ1-1	CASSWGVGTEAFF	TGTGCCAGCAGTTGGGGGGTGGGCACTGAAGCTTTCTTT
TRBV12-3/TRBV12-4	TRBD1	many	TRBJ1-4	CASSTGDGEKLFF	TGTGCCAGCAGCACAGGGGACGGTGAAAAACTGTTTTTT